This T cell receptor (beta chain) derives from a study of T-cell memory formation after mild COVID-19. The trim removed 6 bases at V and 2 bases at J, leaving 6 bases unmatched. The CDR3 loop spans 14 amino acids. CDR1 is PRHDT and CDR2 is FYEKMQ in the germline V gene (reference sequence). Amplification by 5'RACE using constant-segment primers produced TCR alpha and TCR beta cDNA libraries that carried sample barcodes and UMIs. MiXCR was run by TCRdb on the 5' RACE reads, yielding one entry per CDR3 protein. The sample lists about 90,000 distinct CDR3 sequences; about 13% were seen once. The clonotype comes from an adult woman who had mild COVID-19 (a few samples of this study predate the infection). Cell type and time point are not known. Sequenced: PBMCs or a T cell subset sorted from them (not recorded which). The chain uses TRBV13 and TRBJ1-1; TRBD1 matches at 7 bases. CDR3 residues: CASSSRQGNTEAFF. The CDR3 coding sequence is TGTGCCAGCAGTTCACGACAGGGTAACACTGAAGCTTTCTTT.